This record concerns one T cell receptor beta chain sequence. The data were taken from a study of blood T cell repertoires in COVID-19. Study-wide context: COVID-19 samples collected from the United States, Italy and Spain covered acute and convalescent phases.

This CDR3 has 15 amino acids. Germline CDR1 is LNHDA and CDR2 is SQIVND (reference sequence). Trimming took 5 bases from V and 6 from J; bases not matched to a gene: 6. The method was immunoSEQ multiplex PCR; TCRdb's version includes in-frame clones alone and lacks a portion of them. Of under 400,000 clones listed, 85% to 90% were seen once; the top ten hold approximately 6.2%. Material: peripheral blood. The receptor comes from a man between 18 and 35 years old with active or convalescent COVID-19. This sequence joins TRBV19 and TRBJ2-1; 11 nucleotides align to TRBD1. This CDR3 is CASSPGQGARNEQFF. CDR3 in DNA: TGTGCCAGTAGTCCCGGACAGGGGGCACGCAATGAGCAGTTCTTC.